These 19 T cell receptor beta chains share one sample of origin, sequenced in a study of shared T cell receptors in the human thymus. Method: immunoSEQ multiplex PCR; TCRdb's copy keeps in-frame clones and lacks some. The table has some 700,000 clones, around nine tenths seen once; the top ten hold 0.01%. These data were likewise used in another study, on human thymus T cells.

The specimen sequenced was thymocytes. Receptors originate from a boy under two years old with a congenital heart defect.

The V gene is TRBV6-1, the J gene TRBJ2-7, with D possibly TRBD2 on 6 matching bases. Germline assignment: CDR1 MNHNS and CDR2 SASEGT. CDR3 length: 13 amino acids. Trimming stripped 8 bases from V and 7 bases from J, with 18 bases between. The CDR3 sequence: CASLFRDWHEQYF. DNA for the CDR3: TGTGCCAGCCTCTTCCGGGACTGGCATGAGCAGTACTTC.

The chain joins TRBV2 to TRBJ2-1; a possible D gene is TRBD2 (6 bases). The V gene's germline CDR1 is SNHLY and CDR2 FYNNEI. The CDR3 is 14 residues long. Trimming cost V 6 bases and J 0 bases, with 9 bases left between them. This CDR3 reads CASSQTSSYNEQFF. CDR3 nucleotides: TGTGCCAGCAGCCAGACTAGCTCCTACAATGAGCAGTTCTTC. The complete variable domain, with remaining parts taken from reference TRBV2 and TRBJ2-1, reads EPEVTQTPSHQVTQMGQEVILRCVPISNHLYFYWYRQILGQKVEFLVSFYNNEISEKSEIFDDQFSVERPDGSNFTLKIRSTKLEDSAMYFCASSQTSSYNEQFFGPGTRLTVL.

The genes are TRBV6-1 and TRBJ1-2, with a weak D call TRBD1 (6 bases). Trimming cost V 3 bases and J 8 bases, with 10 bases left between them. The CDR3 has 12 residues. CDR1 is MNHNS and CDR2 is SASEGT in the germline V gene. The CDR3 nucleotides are TGTGCCAGCAGTGAGACAGGTCCCGGCTACACCTTC. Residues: CASSETGPGYTF.

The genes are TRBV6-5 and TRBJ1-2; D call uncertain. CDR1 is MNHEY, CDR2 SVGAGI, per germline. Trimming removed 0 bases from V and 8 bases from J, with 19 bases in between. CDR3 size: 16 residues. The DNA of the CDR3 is TGTGCCAGCAGTTACTCGAGACGGACTCGATGGGAAGGCTACACCTTC. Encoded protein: CASSYSRRTRWEGYTF.

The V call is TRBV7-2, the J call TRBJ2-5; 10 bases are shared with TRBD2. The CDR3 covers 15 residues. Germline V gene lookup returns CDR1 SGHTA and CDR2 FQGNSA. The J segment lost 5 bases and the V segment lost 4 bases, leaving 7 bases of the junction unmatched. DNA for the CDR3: TGTGCCAGCAGCTCTGAGCGGGAGGGGTGGGAGACCCAGTACTTC. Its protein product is CASSSEREGWETQYF.

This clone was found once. CDR3 DNA: TGTGCCATCACCCGATACCCGGGACAATCTAACAATGAGCAGTTCTTC. Its protein is CAITRYPGQSNNEQFF. The chain couples TRBV10-3 to TRBJ2-1, with D perhaps TRBD1 (6 bases). The length of the CDR3 is 16 residues. V was cut by 7 bases and J by 5 bases, with 21 bases left in between. Germline V lookup: CDR1 ENHRY, CDR2 SYGVKD.

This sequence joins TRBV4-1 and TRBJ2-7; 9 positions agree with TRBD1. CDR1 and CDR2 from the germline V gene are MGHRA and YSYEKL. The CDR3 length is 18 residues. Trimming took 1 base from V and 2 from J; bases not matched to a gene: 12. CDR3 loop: CASSQVGDRVGATYEQYF. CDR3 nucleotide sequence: TGCGCCAGCAGCCAAGTGGGGGACAGGGTTGGGGCGACCTACGAGCAGTACTTC.

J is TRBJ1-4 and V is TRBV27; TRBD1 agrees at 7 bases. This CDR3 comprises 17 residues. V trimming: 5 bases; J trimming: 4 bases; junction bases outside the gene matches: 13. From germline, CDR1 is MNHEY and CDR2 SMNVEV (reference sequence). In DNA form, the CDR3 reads TGTGCCAGCAGTCCACCGACAGGGAGGCAAGGTAATGAAAAACTGTTTTTT. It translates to CASSPPTGRQGNEKLFF.

The CDR3 sequence: CASSLGAQGAGEQFF. CDR3 nucleotide sequence: TGCGCCAGCAGCTTGGGTGCCCAGGGGGCTGGTGAGCAGTTCTTC. J is TRBJ2-1 and V is TRBV5-1, with 8 bases matching TRBD1. Germline V gives CDR1 SGHRS, CDR2 YFSETQ. Unmatched junction bases numbered 8, after V lost 0 bases and J lost 9 bases. The CDR3 loop spans 15 amino acids.

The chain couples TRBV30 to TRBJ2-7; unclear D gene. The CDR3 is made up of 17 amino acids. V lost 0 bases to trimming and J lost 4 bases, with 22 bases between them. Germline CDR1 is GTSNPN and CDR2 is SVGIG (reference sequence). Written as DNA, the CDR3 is TGTGCCTGGAGTGTACGAGTCCCACCGCAAGAGCGATACGAGCAGTACTTC. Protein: CAWSVRVPPQERYEQYF.

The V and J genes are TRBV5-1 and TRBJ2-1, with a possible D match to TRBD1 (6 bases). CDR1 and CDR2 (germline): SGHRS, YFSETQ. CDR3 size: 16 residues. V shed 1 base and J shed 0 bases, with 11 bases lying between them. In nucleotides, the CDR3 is TGCGCCAGCAGCTTGCGGGGACACAGCTCCTACAATGAGCAGTTCTTC. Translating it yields CASSLRGHSSYNEQFF.

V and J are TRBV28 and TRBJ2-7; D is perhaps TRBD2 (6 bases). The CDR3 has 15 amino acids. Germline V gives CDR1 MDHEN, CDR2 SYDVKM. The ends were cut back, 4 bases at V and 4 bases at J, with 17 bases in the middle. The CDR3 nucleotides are TGTGCCAGCAGTTCCTACAGTGGGGGAGGATACGAGCAGTACTTC. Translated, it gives CASSSYSGGGYEQYF. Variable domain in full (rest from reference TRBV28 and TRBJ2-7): DVKVTQSSRYLVKRTGEKVFLECVQDMDHENMFWYRQDPGLGLRLIYFSYDVKMKEKGDIPEGYSVSREKKERFSLILESASTNQTSMYLCASSSYSGGGYEQYFGPGTRLTVT.

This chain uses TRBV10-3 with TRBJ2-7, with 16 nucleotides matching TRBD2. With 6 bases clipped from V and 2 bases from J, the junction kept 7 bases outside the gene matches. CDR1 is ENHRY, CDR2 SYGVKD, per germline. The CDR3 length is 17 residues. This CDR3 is CAISLGLAGGPTYEQYF. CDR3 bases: TGTGCCATCAGCCTGGGACTAGCGGGAGGGCCCACCTACGAGCAGTACTTC.

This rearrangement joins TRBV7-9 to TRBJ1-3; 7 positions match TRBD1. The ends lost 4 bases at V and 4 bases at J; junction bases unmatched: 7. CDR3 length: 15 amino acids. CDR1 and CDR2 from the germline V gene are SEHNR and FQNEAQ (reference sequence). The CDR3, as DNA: TGTGCCAGCAGCTGGAAGACAGGGACGGGAAACACCATATATTTT. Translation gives CASSWKTGTGNTIYF.

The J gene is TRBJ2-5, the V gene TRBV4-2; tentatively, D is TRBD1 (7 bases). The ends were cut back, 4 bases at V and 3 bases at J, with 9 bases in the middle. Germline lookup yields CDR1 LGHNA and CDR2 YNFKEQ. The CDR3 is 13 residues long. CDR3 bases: TGTGCCAGCAGCCGCGGGACAGAAGAGACCCAGTACTTC. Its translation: CASSRGTEETQYF.

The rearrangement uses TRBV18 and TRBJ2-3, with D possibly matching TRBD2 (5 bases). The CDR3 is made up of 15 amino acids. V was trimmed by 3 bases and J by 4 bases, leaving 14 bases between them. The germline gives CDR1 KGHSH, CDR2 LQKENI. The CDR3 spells CASSPTGSIADTQYF. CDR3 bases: TGTGCCAGCTCACCCACGGGGTCTATCGCAGATACGCAGTATTTT.

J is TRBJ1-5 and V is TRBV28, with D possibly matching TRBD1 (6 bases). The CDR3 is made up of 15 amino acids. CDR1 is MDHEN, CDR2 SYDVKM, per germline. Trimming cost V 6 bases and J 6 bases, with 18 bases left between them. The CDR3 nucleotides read TGTGCCAGCAGCGAACCCGGGACATCGAGTCAGCCCCAGCATTTT. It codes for CASSEPGTSSQPQHF.

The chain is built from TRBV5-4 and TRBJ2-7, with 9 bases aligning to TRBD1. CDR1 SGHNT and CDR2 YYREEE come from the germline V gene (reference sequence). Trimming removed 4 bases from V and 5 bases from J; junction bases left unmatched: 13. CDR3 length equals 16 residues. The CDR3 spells CASSQPGQGYTNEQYF. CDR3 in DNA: TGTGCCAGCAGCCAGCCGGGACAGGGATACACTAACGAGCAGTACTTC.

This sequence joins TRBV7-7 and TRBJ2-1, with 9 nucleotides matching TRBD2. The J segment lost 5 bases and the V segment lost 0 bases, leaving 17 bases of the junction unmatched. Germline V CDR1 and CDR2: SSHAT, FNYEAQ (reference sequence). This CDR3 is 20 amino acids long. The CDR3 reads CASSLAGTSGPNGQNNEQFF. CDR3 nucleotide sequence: TGTGCCAGCAGCTTAGCTGGAACTAGCGGGCCGAACGGGCAAAACAATGAGCAGTTCTTC. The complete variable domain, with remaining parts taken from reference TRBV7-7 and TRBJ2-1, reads GAGVSQSPRYKVTKRGQDVTLRCDPISSHATLYWYQQALGQGPEFLTYFNYEAQPDKSGLPSDRFSAERPEGSISTLTIQRTEQRDSAMYRCASSLAGTSGPNGQNNEQFFGPGTRLTVL.